This is a list of T cell receptor beta chains from one sample in a study of beta chain features in type 1 diabetes. Only in-frame clones appear in the TCRdb table, and some are missing; sequencing was by immunoSEQ multiplex PCR. In the table there are 350,000 to 400,000 clones, roughly 16% of which are singletons. Sample: naive CD4+ T cells from blood. Source of these receptors: a woman aged 18-29 years in good health. The CDR3 runs from the conserved cysteine through the conserved F or W. D genes are given only for firm matches. Clone size, where shown, is once, few, many, or a class for clones that have expanded.

cdr3_nt: TGTGCCAGCAGGCAACTACAGGGGCGGGACGAGCAGTACTTC
cdr3_aa: CASRQLQGRDEQYF
cdr3_length: 14
v_call: TRBV28
d_call: TRBD1
clone_size: -
j_call: TRBJ2-7

cdr3_nt: TGTGCCAGCAGCTCAGTGCCTGCGGGTGAGCAGTTCTTC
cdr3_aa: CASSSVPAGEQFF
cdr3_length: 13
v_call: TRBV6-5
d_call: -
clone_size: few
j_call: TRBJ2-1

cdr3_nt: TGTGCCAGCATTTCAGACCGGGAGTCAACCCCTACGCAGTATTTT
cdr3_aa: CASISDRESTPTQYF
cdr3_length: 15
v_call: TRBV27
d_call: -
clone_size: -
j_call: TRBJ2-3

cdr3_nt: TGTGCCACCAGCCCCCCTGTTAACACAGATACGCAGTATTTT
cdr3_aa: CATSPPVNTDTQYF
cdr3_length: 14
v_call: TRBV15
d_call: -
clone_size: -
j_call: TRBJ2-3

cdr3_nt: TGTGCCAGCCTCACAGGGAACACCGGGGAGCTGTTTTTT
cdr3_aa: CASLTGNTGELFF
cdr3_length: 13
v_call: TRBV28
d_call: -
clone_size: few
j_call: TRBJ2-2

cdr3_nt: TGTGCCACCGGGACAGGACAACTCTATGGCTACACCTTC
cdr3_aa: CATGTGQLYGYTF
cdr3_length: 13
v_call: TRBV10-3
d_call: TRBD1
clone_size: -
j_call: TRBJ1-2

cdr3_nt: TGTGCCAGCAGTCAACTCGGTTACGAGCAGTACTTC
cdr3_aa: CASSQLGYEQYF
cdr3_length: 12
v_call: TRBV4-2
d_call: -
clone_size: -
j_call: TRBJ2-7

cdr3_nt: TGTGCCAGCAGCTTTCTCGCACAGGGGTCTTTCTTT
cdr3_aa: CASSFLAQGSFF
cdr3_length: 12
v_call: TRBV5-6
d_call: TRBD1
clone_size: -
j_call: TRBJ1-1

cdr3_nt: TGTGCCAGCAGCGTAGGACTAGAAGCCAACTACGAGCAGTACTTC
cdr3_aa: CASSVGLEANYEQYF
cdr3_length: 15
v_call: TRBV9
d_call: -
clone_size: -
j_call: TRBJ2-7

cdr3_nt: TGTGCCTGGAGTGCCCAAATTTTGTACGAGCAGTACTTC
cdr3_aa: CAWSAQILYEQYF
cdr3_length: 13
v_call: TRBV30
d_call: -
clone_size: few
j_call: TRBJ2-7

cdr3_nt: TGTGCCAGCAGGGTAGCAGGGGCTAGCAATCAGCCCCAGCATTTT
cdr3_aa: CASRVAGASNQPQHF
cdr3_length: 15
v_call: TRBV7-9
d_call: -
clone_size: few
j_call: TRBJ1-5

cdr3_nt: TGTGCCAGCAGCGCGAGCCCATCATTACAAGAGACCCAGTACTTC
cdr3_aa: CASSASPSLQETQYF
cdr3_length: 15
v_call: TRBV9
d_call: -
clone_size: few
j_call: TRBJ2-5

cdr3_nt: TGCGCCAGCAGCTTGATCCAGATTAACACCGGGGAGCTGTTTTTT
cdr3_aa: CASSLIQINTGELFF
cdr3_length: 15
v_call: TRBV5-1
d_call: -
clone_size: few
j_call: TRBJ2-2

cdr3_nt: TGCGCCAGCAGCCCGAACGACAGGGATAGGAAAGAGACCCAGTACTTC
cdr3_aa: CASSPNDRDRKETQYF
cdr3_length: 16
v_call: TRBV4-1
d_call: TRBD1
clone_size: few
j_call: TRBJ2-5

cdr3_nt: TGTGCCAGCAGCTTAATGGGCGACAATCAGCCCCAGCATTTT
cdr3_aa: CASSLMGDNQPQHF
cdr3_length: 14
v_call: TRBV7-9
d_call: -
clone_size: -
j_call: TRBJ1-5

cdr3_nt: TGTGCCTGGAGTGGTCAGGGGGCCCTCAATCAGCCCCAGCATTTT
cdr3_aa: CAWSGQGALNQPQHF
cdr3_length: 15
v_call: TRBV30
d_call: TRBD1
clone_size: few
j_call: TRBJ1-5

cdr3_nt: TGCGCCAGCAGCACAGAGCGGGGCTCCTACGAGCAGTACTTC
cdr3_aa: CASSTERGSYEQYF
cdr3_length: 14
v_call: TRBV5-1
d_call: TRBD2
clone_size: -
j_call: TRBJ2-7

cdr3_nt: TGTGCCAGCTGGGGACAGTTGAACACTGAAGCTTTCTTT
cdr3_aa: CASWGQLNTEAFF
cdr3_length: 13
v_call: TRBV19
d_call: TRBD1
clone_size: few
j_call: TRBJ1-1

cdr3_nt: TGTGCCACCTTGACAGGGAACACTGAAGCTTTCTTT
cdr3_aa: CATLTGNTEAFF
cdr3_length: 12
v_call: TRBV28
d_call: -
clone_size: few
j_call: TRBJ1-1

cdr3_nt: TGTGCCAGCAGCTTACCGGGACTAGCGTCCTTAGCGAGATTCTTC
cdr3_aa: CASSLPGLASLARFF
cdr3_length: 15
v_call: TRBV5-6
d_call: TRBD2
clone_size: -
j_call: TRBJ2-1

cdr3_nt: TGTGCCAGCAGCCTATCGACAGGGCCCACTGAAGCTTTCTTT
cdr3_aa: CASSLSTGPTEAFF
cdr3_length: 14
v_call: TRBV2
d_call: TRBD1
clone_size: -
j_call: TRBJ1-1

cdr3_nt: TGTGCCTGGAGTACTAGACTAGCGGGGGCTAACAATGAGCAGTTCTTC
cdr3_aa: CAWSTRLAGANNEQFF
cdr3_length: 16
v_call: TRBV30
d_call: TRBD2
clone_size: -
j_call: TRBJ2-1

cdr3_nt: TGTGCCAGCAGCGGCCTTGGGGGGGGTTACAATGAGCAGTTCTTC
cdr3_aa: CASSGLGGGYNEQFF
cdr3_length: 15
v_call: TRBV9
d_call: TRBD2
clone_size: -
j_call: TRBJ2-1

cdr3_nt: TGCGCCAGCAAGCCGGGACTAGCGGGAAATGAGCAGTTCTTC
cdr3_aa: CASKPGLAGNEQFF
cdr3_length: 14
v_call: TRBV10-2
d_call: TRBD2
clone_size: -
j_call: TRBJ2-1

cdr3_nt: TGTGCCAGCTCACCGACTAGCGGGAGAAGGGAAGAGACCCAGTACTTC
cdr3_aa: CASSPTSGRREETQYF
cdr3_length: 16
v_call: TRBV18
d_call: TRBD2
clone_size: -
j_call: TRBJ2-5

cdr3_nt: TGTGCCAGCAGTTCCCAGGGGAAAGGGCAGTACTTC
cdr3_aa: CASSSQGKGQYF
cdr3_length: 12
v_call: TRBV6-5
d_call: -
clone_size: -
j_call: TRBJ2-7

cdr3_nt: TGTGCCAGCAGTCCGCGGGAGGGCGGGAGCGAGCAGTACTTC
cdr3_aa: CASSPREGGSEQYF
cdr3_length: 14
v_call: TRBV27
d_call: TRBD2
clone_size: -
j_call: TRBJ2-7

cdr3_nt: TGTGCCAGCAGCCCCAGTGGGACTTTAAGGCAGTTCTTC
cdr3_aa: CASSPSGTLRQFF
cdr3_length: 13
v_call: TRBV9
d_call: -
clone_size: -
j_call: TRBJ2-1

cdr3_nt: TGTGCCAGTAGTCCCTCCCTCGGGAGGACTTACAATGAGCAGTTCTTC
cdr3_aa: CASSPSLGRTYNEQFF
cdr3_length: 16
v_call: TRBV19
d_call: TRBD2
clone_size: -
j_call: TRBJ2-1

cdr3_nt: TGTGCCAGCAAGTGGACAGGGTGGTACGAGCAGTACTTC
cdr3_aa: CASKWTGWYEQYF
cdr3_length: 13
v_call: TRBV2
d_call: TRBD1
clone_size: few
j_call: TRBJ2-7

cdr3_nt: TGTGCCAGCAGCTTAGGACGAGGGCAAGGTCAGCCCCAGCATTTT
cdr3_aa: CASSLGRGQGQPQHF
cdr3_length: 15
v_call: TRBV7-2
d_call: -
clone_size: few
j_call: TRBJ1-5

cdr3_nt: TGTGCCAGCAGCCCCCCAGTAGGACAGGGCTCGGCCTTCGAGCAGTACTTC
cdr3_aa: CASSPPVGQGSAFEQYF
cdr3_length: 17
v_call: TRBV7-9
d_call: TRBD1
clone_size: -
j_call: TRBJ2-7

cdr3_nt: TGTGCCAGCTGGATGTCGGGAGTAGGCACAGATACGCAGTATTTT
cdr3_aa: CASWMSGVGTDTQYF
cdr3_length: 15
v_call: TRBV25-1
d_call: -
clone_size: -
j_call: TRBJ2-3